This TCR beta chain was found in a study of T cells in Graves' hyperthyroidism and ophthalmopathy. RNA transcripts yielded amplified TCR beta CDR3 regions. When the TCR CDR3 underwent first-round RT-PCR, the HTBI primer set was used. TCRdb reprocessed the multiplex PCR reads via MiXCR and lists one record per CDR3 protein. In the table there are some 550,000 distinct CDR3 sequences, more than 15% of which are singletons. Regarding the study as a whole: Patients with ophthalmopathy were separated from those with stable hyperthyroidism by a 13 V-J model.

CDR3 length equals 11 residues. In germline, CDR1 is DFQATT, CDR2 SNEGSKA (reference sequence). V lost 2 bases and J 10 bases, leaving 11 bases between the germline ends. For the diagnoses, clinical symptoms, serum thyroxine and TRAb, thyroid ultrasound and orbital computed tomography were used. Details on this clonotype: The antigen is unknown.

The chain employs TRBV20-1 and TRBJ1-2; D is ambiguous. The sample consisted of blood. This receptor was identified in a woman aged 40-49 years with Graves' ophthalmopathy. CDR3 region: CSARTAALYTF. The CDR3 region has the DNA TGCAGTGCTAGAACGGCAGCCCTCTACACCTTC.